This TCR beta chain was identified during a study of shared clonotypes between healthy human individuals. CDR3 length: 19 residues. V gave up 7 bases and J gave up 1 base, with 26 bases separating them. The germline gives CDR1 LNHDA, CDR2 SQIVND (reference sequence). On sorted subsets, replicate PCRs used roughly 220 ng DNA, or roughly 30,000 T cell genomes. Libraries were prepared by immunoSEQ multiplex PCR; TCRdb keeps only in-frame clonotypes and omits some of them. The repertoire includes roughly 640,000 clones, roughly 97% of them detected once, and approximately 0.057% sits in the top ten. The TCR comes from a woman aged 25 to 39 in good health. This rearrangement joins TRBV19 to TRBJ2-4; TRBD1 or TRBD2 may be the D gene (5 bases each). What was sequenced was naive CD4+ T cells sorted from blood. As to subset: CD45RA+ positively selected. DNA of the CDR3: TGTGCCAGTACCACGTACCCCGGGACCCACAATACGGCCAAAAACATTCAGTACTTC. Protein: CASTTYPGTHNTAKNIQYF.